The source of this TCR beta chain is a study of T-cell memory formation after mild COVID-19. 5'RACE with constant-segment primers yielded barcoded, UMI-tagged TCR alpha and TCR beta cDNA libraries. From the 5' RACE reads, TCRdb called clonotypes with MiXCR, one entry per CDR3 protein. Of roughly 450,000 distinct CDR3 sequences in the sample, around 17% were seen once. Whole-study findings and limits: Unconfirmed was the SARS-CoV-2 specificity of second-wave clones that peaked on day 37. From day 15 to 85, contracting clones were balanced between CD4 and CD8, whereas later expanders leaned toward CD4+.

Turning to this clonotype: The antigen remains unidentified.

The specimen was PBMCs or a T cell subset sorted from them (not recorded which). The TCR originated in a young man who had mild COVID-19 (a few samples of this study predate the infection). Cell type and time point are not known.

CDR3 amino acids: CASSRDFSGANVLTF. As DNA, the CDR3 is TGTGCCAGCAGCCGTGATTTTTCTGGGGCCAACGTCCTGACTTTC. This chain links TRBV7-9 with TRBJ2-6; D call uncertain. V was shortened by 5 bases and J by 1 base, with 9 bases between the two germline ends. Germline V CDR1 and CDR2: SEHNR, FQNEAQ (reference sequence). The CDR3 is 15 amino acids.